A single sample is the source of the 32 T cell receptor beta chains below, sequenced in a study of blood T cells in healthy people across ages. The use of a sample-barcoded 5' primer and a J-beta primer mix characterized a second PCR of roughly 6 to 11 cycles. TCRdb re-analysed the 5' RACE reads in MiXCR, keeping a single row per CDR3 protein. The sample consists of some 700,000 distinct CDR3 sequences, over 20% of them appearing once. Sequences were obtained from blood. These TCRs come from a man in his sixties or seventies in good health.

This clonotype was found a few times. An end of the junction differs from the germline gene, which may be a read error. The chain couples TRBV29-1 to TRBJ2-5, with TRBD1 matching 11 bases. The length of the CDR3 is 13 residues. Germline V CDR1 and CDR2: SQVTM, ANQGSEA. The CDR3: CSVGGTGGETQHF. The CDR3 DNA is TGCAGCGTTGGTGGGACAGGGGGAGAGACCCAGCACTTC. The full variable domain, in which reference TRBV29-1 and TRBJ2-5 provide the parts outside the CDR3, is SAVISQKPSRDICQRGTSLTIQCQVDSQVTMMFWYRQQPGQSLTLIATANQGSEATYESGFVIDKFPISRPNLTFSTLTVSNMSPEDSSIYLCSVGGTGGETQHFGPGTRLLVL.

The chain links TRBV12-3 or TRBV12-4 to TRBJ2-3; no firm D call. V lost 5 bases, J lost 8 bases, and 11 bases lay in between. The CDR3 sequence is 12 residues long. CDR3 DNA sequence: TGTGCCAGCAGTCCCAGTGTGGGTACGCAGTATTTT. This encodes CASSPSVGTQYF.

This chain joins TRBV7-9 and TRBJ1-6; 7 nucleotides match TRBD1. The germline gives CDR1 SEHNR, CDR2 FQNEAQ (reference sequence). This CDR3 has 14 residues. Trimming cost V 5 bases and J 5 bases; bases outside gene matches: 3. CDR3 loop: CASSTGTDNSPLHF. Here the CDR3 DNA reads TGTGCCAGCAGCACTGGGACAGATAATTCACCCCTCCACTTT. Together with reference TRBV7-9 and TRBJ1-6, the CDR3 gives the full variable domain: DTGVSQNPRHKITKRGQNVTFRCDPISEHNRLYWYRQTLGQGPEFLTYFQNEAQLEKSRLLSDRFSAERPKGSFSTLEIQRTEQGDSAMYLCASSTGTDNSPLHFGNGTRLTVT.

This clonotype was seen ten or more times. The V call is TRBV5-6, the J call TRBJ2-1; TRBD1 or TRBD2 may be the D gene (5 bases each). Germline values: CDR1 SGHDT, CDR2 YYEEEE. Deletions cut 2 bases from V and 3 bases from J, with 9 bases between. The CDR3 totals 14 residues. This CDR3 reads CASSFWGFYNEQFF. DNA of the CDR3: TGTGCCAGCAGCTTCTGGGGGTTCTACAATGAGCAGTTCTTC. Full variable domain (remainder filled in from reference TRBV5-6 and TRBJ2-1): DAGVTQSPTHLIKTRGQQVTLRCSPKSGHDTVSWYQQALGQGPQFIFQYYEEEERQRGNFPDRFSGHQFPNYSSELNVNALLLGDSALYLCASSFWGFYNEQFFGPGTRLTVL.

V gene TRBV6-5 combines with J gene TRBJ1-1, with D unresolved. CDR3 length: 13 residues. Per germline, CDR1 MNHEY and CDR2 SVGAGI. V lost 0 bases and J lost 7, with 9 bases in between. The CDR3 reads CASSYSGTIEAFF. The CDR3 DNA sequence: TGTGCCAGCAGTTACTCGGGCACCATTGAAGCTTTCTTT.

The chain couples TRBV5-1 to TRBJ2-2, with 8 bases identical to TRBD1. In germline, CDR1 is SGHRS, CDR2 YFSETQ. There are 15 residues in the CDR3. The V and J ends lost 2 bases and 10 bases, in that order; junction bases with no gene match: 10. In DNA form, the CDR3 reads TGCGCCAGCAGCTTTACCGGGACAGGTCACGAGGAGCTGTTTTTT. Protein: CASSFTGTGHEELFF.

This chain joins TRBV7-9 and TRBJ1-1; 7 positions agree with TRBD1. CDR1 is SEHNR, CDR2 FQNEAQ, per germline (reference sequence). The CDR3 has 14 amino acids. The junction had 9 bases not matched to a gene; V was cut back by 5 bases and J by 6 bases. CDR3 DNA sequence: TGTGCCAGCAGCCCAGACAGGGCGAGGTCTGAAGCTTTCTTT. Its protein is CASSPDRARSEAFF.

This clonotype was recorded a few times. The chain combines TRBV5-1 with TRBJ2-2; D gene unclear. Germline CDR1 SGHRS, CDR2 YFSETQ. V was clipped by 2 bases and J by 6 bases, with 14 bases between them. This CDR3 has 15 residues. This CDR3 reads CASSLAGEGSGELFF. CDR3 sequence (DNA): TGCGCCAGCAGCTTAGCAGGTGAAGGATCCGGGGAGCTGTTTTTT.

This sequence joins TRBV24-1 and TRBJ2-3; D is uncertain. V was shortened by 1 base and J by 4 bases, with 8 bases between the two germline ends. This CDR3 has 14 amino acids. Germline CDR1 KGHDR, CDR2 SFDVKD. This chain's CDR3 is CATSDFSQPDTQYF. The CDR3 nucleotides are TGTGCCACCAGTGATTTTAGCCAACCAGATACGCAGTATTTT.

The chain couples TRBV12-3 or TRBV12-4 to TRBJ2-1, with unresolved D. The germline V and J ends were trimmed by 1 base and 5 bases, with 9 bases remaining between them. The CDR3 consists of 14 residues. The CDR3 nucleotides are TGTGCCAGCAGTTTAGATCTCGCAGACAATGAGCAGTTCTTC. Amino acid sequence: CASSLDLADNEQFF.

This clonotype was seen a handful of times. The chain is built from TRBV20-1 and TRBJ2-3, with D possibly matching TRBD1 (6 bases). Trimming cost V 2 bases and J 0 bases, with 12 bases left between them. Germline V lookup: CDR1 DFQATT, CDR2 SNEGSKA (reference sequence). The CDR3 runs to 15 residues. The CDR3 nucleotides read TGCAGTGCTAGACCCCGGACAGCTAGCACAGATACGCAGTATTTT. It translates to CSARPRTASTDTQYF.

This clonotype turned up a few times. J is TRBJ2-5 and V is TRBV6-2 or TRBV6-3; TRBD2 might be the D (6 bases). The J call may be incorrect, as the DNA end agrees better with TRBJ2-1. CDR1 and CDR2 (germline): MNHEY, SVGEGT. This CDR3 has 11 residues. CDR3 sequence: CASRAAGEQFF. The CDR3 nucleotides read TGTGCCAGCAGGGCAGCGGGTGAGCAGTTCTTC.

This clonotype was counted once. The junction departs from germline at one end; a sequencing error may be responsible. The chain employs TRBV27 and TRBJ2-3; D unclear. The CDR3 totals 14 residues. The V gene's germline CDR1 is MNHEY and CDR2 SMNVEV (reference sequence). The CDR3 protein is CAGSLSHYTDTQYF. CDR3 DNA sequence: TGTGCCGGCAGTTTATCCCACTACACAGATACGCAGTATTTT.

J is TRBJ2-7 and V is TRBV6-1, with D possibly being TRBD2 (5 bases). Judging by the DNA end, TRBJ2-5 fits better; the J call may be wrong. Germline CDR1 MNHNS, CDR2 SASEGT. This CDR3 region has 15 residues. As DNA, the CDR3 is TGTGCCAGCAGTCTTCTCTGCGGGTACCAAGAGACCCAGTACTTC. Protein: CASSLLCGYQETQYF.

The table lists this clonotype with a few counts. CDR3 region: CASRPLGSGADTQYF. CDR3 in DNA: TGTGCCAGCAGACCACTCGGTAGCGGGGCAGATACGCAGTATTTT. The chain uses TRBV2 and TRBJ2-3; 8 bases line up with TRBD2. J lost 4 bases, V lost 6 bases, and 9 bases had no gene match. CDR3 length: 15 amino acids. Germline CDR1 SNHLY, CDR2 FYNNEI.

This clonotype was detected a few times. The rearrangement links TRBV11-2 to TRBJ1-2; TRBD1 aligns across 8 bases. V lost 4 bases and J lost 8; bases outside the gene matches: 9. The CDR3 loop spans 14 amino acids. From germline, CDR1 is SGHAT and CDR2 FQNNGV. CDR3 bases: TGTGCCAGCAGCTCCTTGCGACAGGGGCGAGGCTACACCTTC. Translated, it gives CASSSLRQGRGYTF.

The chain employs TRBV7-6 and TRBJ2-1; no definite D call. The germline CDR1 and CDR2 sequences are SGHVS and FNYEAQ. Trimming cost V 3 bases and J 4 bases, with 7 bases left between them. The CDR3 totals 13 residues. The CDR3 nucleotides are TGTGCCAGCAGCTTCCGCCTATACAATGAGCAGTTCTTC. It specifies CASSFRLYNEQFF.

The rearrangement joins TRBV18 to TRBJ2-3, with D possibly TRBD1 on 5 matching bases. The germline CDR1 and CDR2 sequences are KGHSH and LQKENI. V lost 10 bases to trimming and J lost 0 bases, with 17 bases between them. The CDR3 loop spans 15 amino acids. CDR3 amino acids: CATKLGVWSTDTQYF. The CDR3 coding sequence is TGTGCCACCAAGTTAGGGGTGTGGAGCACAGATACGCAGTATTTT. Looking up the rest from reference TRBV18 and TRBJ2-3 gives the full variable domain: NAGVMQNPRHLVRRRGQEARLRCSPMKGHSHVYWYRQLPEEGLKFMVYLQKENIIDESGMPKERFSAEFPKEGPSILRIQQVVRGDSAAYFCATKLGVWSTDTQYFGPGTRLTVL.

The rearrangement uses TRBV20-1 and TRBJ1-1; 9 bases map to TRBD1. This CDR3 contains 16 residues. V shed 5 bases and J 4 bases; nucleotides not matched to a gene: 14. The germline V gene has CDR1 DFQATT and CDR2 SNEGSKA (reference sequence). CDR3 region: CSAGTGTGSFITEAFF. As DNA, the CDR3 is TGCAGTGCTGGAACCGGGACAGGGTCTTTTATCACTGAAGCTTTCTTT.

This chain connects TRBV10-3 to TRBJ2-3; a possible D gene is TRBD2 (6 bases). Germline V gives CDR1 ENHRY, CDR2 SYGVKD. The CDR3 runs 13 residues. Trimming pared 5 bases from V and 6 bases from J, leaving 12 bases between. Written as DNA, the CDR3 is TGTGCCATCAGTCGGGACTTCCCCGATACGCAGTATTTT. As protein: CAISRDFPDTQYF.

This clonotype was counted a few times. CDR3 nucleotides: TGTGCCAGCAGTTCCGGGGCGGGAGGGCGGATTGAGACCCAGTACTTC. It yields the protein CASSSGAGGRIETQYF. The rearrangement links TRBV12-3 or TRBV12-4 to TRBJ2-5, with 9 bases fitting TRBD2. The CDR3 contains 16 residues. J lost 5 bases, V lost 4 bases, and 11 bases had no gene match.

The chain combines TRBV27 with TRBJ2-7, with D perhaps given as TRBD1 or TRBD2 (5 bases each). The length of the CDR3 is 15 residues. Germline V lookup: CDR1 MNHEY, CDR2 SMNVEV (reference sequence). Trimming stripped 5 bases from V and 6 bases from J, with 20 bases between. Written as DNA, the CDR3 is TGTGCCAGCAGTCCCGAGGCAGGGCGGAGGAGCGAGCAGTACTTC. This gives the protein CASSPEAGRRSEQYF.

The J gene is TRBJ1-2, the V gene TRBV28; a possible D gene is TRBD1 (5 bases). Trimming left V 7 bases short and J 7 bases short, with 19 bases between. The germline gives CDR1 MDHEN, CDR2 SYDVKM. CDR3 size: 14 residues. This chain's CDR3 is CASILVVGPGGYTF. CDR3 nucleotides: TGTGCCAGCATCCTAGTTGTGGGGCCTGGTGGCTACACCTTC.

This chain uses TRBV20-1 with TRBJ2-4; weak D call: TRBD2 (5 bases). V lost 2 bases and J 5 bases, leaving 10 bases between the germline ends. The germline V gene has CDR1 DFQATT and CDR2 SNEGSKA (reference sequence). The CDR3 runs 13 residues. CDR3: CSARFEGENIQYF. The CDR3 DNA reads as TGCAGTGCTAGATTTGAGGGTGAAAACATTCAGTACTTC.

The V and J genes are TRBV6-5 and TRBJ2-5, with D perhaps TRBD2 (6 bases). Germline CDR1 and CDR2: MNHEY and SVGAGI. Trimming shortened V by 6 bases and J by 6 bases, and 14 bases separated the two germline ends. CDR3 length: 13 amino acids. The CDR3 reads CASSRTKDQTQYF. The CDR3 region has the DNA TGTGCCAGCAGCCGGACTAAGGATCAGACCCAGTACTTC.

This clonotype turned up a few times. The chain couples TRBV10-3 to TRBJ2-1; 7 bases fit TRBD2. The J call is in doubt because the DNA end fits TRBJ2-7 better. CDR3 size: 13 residues. CDR1 and CDR2 from the germline V gene are ENHRY and SYGVKD. Here the CDR3 DNA reads TGTGCCATCAGTGAGTATGGGGGGGACGAGCAGTACTTC. This codes for CAISEYGGDEQYF.

CDR3 in DNA: TGTGCCAGCAGCCACGGACCGGGGGGCTCAGATACGCAGTATTTT. Protein sequence: CASSHGPGGSDTQYF. The chain uses TRBV6-2 or TRBV6-3 and TRBJ2-3, with D perhaps matching TRBD2 (7 bases). Germline V CDR1 and CDR2: MNHEY, SVGEGT. The CDR3 contains 15 residues. The V end was cut by 6 bases, the J end by 4 bases, with 17 bases between.

The chain employs TRBV9 and TRBJ2-3; 9 positions match TRBD2. CDR3 length: 17 amino acids. Germline-derived CDR1 and CDR2 are SGDLS and YYNGEE. V gave up 4 bases and J gave up 5 bases; unmatched junction bases: 14. CDR3 amino acids: CASSPSQAGGLIDTQYF. CDR3 DNA: TGTGCCAGCAGCCCAAGTCAGGCGGGAGGGCTTATAGATACGCAGTATTTT.

This clonotype was seen more than once but under ten times. The gene calls are TRBV5-1 and TRBJ1-2; a weak D match, TRBD1 (5 bases). CDR1 and CDR2 from the germline V gene are SGHRS and YFSETQ. This CDR3 region has 14 residues. Trimming took 4 bases from V and 4 from J, leaving 14 bases between them. DNA of the CDR3: TGCGCCAGCAGCGGGGACCCCACTACCTATGGCTACACCTTC. It yields the protein CASSGDPTTYGYTF. Full variable domain (outside the CDR3, taken from reference TRBV5-1 and TRBJ1-2): KAGVTQTPRYLIKTRGQQVTLSCSPISGHRSVSWYQQTPGQGLQFLFEYFSETQRNKGNFPGRFSGRQFSNSRSEMNVSTLELGDSALYLCASSGDPTTYGYTFGSGTRLTVV.

The chain carries TRBV5-1 and TRBJ1-1; TRBD1 matches at 7 bases. Germline CDR1 SGHRS, CDR2 YFSETQ. J was trimmed by 1 base and V by 1 base; bases with no gene match: 4. The CDR3 is made up of 15 amino acids. The CDR3 bases are TGCGCCAGCAGCTTGAGTACAGGGGCGAACACTGAAGCTTTCTTT. It is translated as CASSLSTGANTEAFF.

The table lists this clonotype with a few counts. The chain recombines TRBV20-1 with TRBJ2-6; D uncertain. Trimming took off 8 bases at V and 3 bases at J, with 17 bases between the two ends. Germline V gives CDR1 DFQATT, CDR2 SNEGSKA (reference sequence). This CDR3 spans 15 amino acids. In DNA, the CDR3 is TGCAGTCCACTAAACCGGGCGTATGGGGCCAACGTCCTGACTTTC. Protein: CSPLNRAYGANVLTF.

This clonotype was observed many times. This sequence joins TRBV29-1 and TRBJ2-7; D is perhaps TRBD1 (7 bases). Germline V lookup: CDR1 SQVTM, CDR2 ANQGSEA. Trimming took 4 bases from V and 5 from J, leaving 12 bases between them. CDR3 size: 12 residues. In DNA, the CDR3 is TGCAGCGTTGTCGGAGGGGGCGACGAGCAGTACTTC. Protein product: CSVVGGGDEQYF.